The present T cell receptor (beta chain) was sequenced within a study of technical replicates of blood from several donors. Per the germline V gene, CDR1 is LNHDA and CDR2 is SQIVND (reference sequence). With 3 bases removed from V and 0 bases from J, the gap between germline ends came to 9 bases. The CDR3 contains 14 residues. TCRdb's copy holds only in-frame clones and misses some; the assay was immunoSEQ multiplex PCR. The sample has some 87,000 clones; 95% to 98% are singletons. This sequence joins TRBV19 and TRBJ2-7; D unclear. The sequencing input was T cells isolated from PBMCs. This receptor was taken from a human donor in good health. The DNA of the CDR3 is TGTGCCAGTAGTATGGGCCCTGACTCCTACGAGCAGTACTTC. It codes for CASSMGPDSYEQYF.